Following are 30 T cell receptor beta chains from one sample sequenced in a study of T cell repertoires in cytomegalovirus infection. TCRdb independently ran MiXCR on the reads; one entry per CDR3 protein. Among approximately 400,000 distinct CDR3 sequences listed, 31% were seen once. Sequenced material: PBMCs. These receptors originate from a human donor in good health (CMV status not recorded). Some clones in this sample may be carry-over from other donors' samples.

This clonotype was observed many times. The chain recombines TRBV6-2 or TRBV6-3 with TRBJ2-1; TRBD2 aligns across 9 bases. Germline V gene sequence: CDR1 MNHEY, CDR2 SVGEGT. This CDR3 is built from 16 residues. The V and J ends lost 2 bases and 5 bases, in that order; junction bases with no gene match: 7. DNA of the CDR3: TGTGCCAGCAGTTACGTTCTAGCGGGGCAAAACAATGAGCAGTTCTTC. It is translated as CASSYVLAGQNNEQFF.

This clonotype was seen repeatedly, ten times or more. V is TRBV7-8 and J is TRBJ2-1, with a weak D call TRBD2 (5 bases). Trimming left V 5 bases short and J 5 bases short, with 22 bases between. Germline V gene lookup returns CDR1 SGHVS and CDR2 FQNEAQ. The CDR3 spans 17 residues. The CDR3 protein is CASSQWSGKVKNNEQFF. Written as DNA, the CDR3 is TGTGCCAGCAGCCAATGGTCGGGGAAGGTCAAAAACAATGAGCAGTTCTTC.

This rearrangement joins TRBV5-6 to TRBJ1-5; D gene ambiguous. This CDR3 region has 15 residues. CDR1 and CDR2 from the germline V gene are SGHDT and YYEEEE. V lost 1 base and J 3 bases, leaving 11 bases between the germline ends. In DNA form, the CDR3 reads TGTGCCAGCAGCTTGTCACGGGTCTTCAATCAGCCCCAGCATTTT. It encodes CASSLSRVFNQPQHF.

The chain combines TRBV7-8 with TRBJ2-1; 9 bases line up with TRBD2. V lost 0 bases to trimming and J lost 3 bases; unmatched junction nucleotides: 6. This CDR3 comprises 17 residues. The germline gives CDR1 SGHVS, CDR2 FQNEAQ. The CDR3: CASSLASSGGYYNEQFF. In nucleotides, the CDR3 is TGTGCCAGCAGCTTAGCGAGTAGCGGGGGATACTACAATGAGCAGTTCTTC.

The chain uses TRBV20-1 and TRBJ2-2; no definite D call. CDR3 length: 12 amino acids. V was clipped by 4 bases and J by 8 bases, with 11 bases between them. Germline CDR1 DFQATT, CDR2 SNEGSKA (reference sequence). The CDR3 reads CSATGLPGELFF. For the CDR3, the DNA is TGCAGTGCTACGGGCCTCCCTGGGGAGCTGTTTTTT.

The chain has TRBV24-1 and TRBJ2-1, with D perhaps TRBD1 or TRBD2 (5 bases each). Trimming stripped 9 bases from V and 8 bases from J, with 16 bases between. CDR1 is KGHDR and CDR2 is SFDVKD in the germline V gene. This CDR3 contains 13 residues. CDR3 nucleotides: TGTGCCACCCGAGGAGGCAGGGTCGATGAGCAGTTCTTC. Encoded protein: CATRGGRVDEQFF.

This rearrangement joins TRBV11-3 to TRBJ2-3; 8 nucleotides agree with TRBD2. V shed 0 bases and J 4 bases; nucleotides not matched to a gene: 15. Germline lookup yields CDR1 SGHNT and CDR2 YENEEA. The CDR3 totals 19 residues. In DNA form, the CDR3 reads TGTGCCAGCAGCTTAGACCCCTCTACCGGGCGGGGGGATGCAGATACGCAGTATTTT. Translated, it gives CASSLDPSTGRGDADTQYF.

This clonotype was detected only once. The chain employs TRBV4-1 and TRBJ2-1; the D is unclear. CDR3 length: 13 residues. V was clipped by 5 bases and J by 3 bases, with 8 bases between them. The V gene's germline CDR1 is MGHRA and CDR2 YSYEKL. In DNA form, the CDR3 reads TGCGCCAGCAGCAGAAACCTCTACAATGAGCAGTTCTTC. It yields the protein CASSRNLYNEQFF.

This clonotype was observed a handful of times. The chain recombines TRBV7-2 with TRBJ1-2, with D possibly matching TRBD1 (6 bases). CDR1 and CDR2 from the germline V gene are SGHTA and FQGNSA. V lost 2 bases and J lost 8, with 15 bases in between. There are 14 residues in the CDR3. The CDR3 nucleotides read TGTGCCAGCAGCTTATACAGGGCCGAGGGGGGCTACACCTTC. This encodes CASSLYRAEGGYTF.

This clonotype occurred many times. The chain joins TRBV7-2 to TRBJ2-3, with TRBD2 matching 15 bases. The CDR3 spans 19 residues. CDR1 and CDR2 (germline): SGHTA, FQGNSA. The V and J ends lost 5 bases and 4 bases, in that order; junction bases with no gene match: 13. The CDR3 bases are TGTGCCAGCAGCAAACCGAACGGACTAGCGGGGGGGCCCCCAGATACGCAGTATTTT. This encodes CASSKPNGLAGGPPDTQYF.

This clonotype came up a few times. The CDR3 DNA reads as TGTGCCAGTAGTATAGATCGATGGGCCGGCTATGGCTACACCTTC. Its translation is CASSIDRWAGYGYTF. The rearrangement uses TRBV19 and TRBJ1-2; D not resolved. The CDR3 is 15 amino acids. Germline V gives CDR1 LNHDA, CDR2 SQIVND (reference sequence). Trimming took off 0 bases at V and 4 bases at J, with 12 bases between the two ends.

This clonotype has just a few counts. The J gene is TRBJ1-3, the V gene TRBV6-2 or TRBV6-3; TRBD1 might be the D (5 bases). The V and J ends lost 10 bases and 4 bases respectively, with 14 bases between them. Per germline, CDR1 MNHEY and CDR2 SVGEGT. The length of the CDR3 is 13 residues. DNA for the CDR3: TGTGCCACCCTACGGGACGGAGGAAACACCATATATTTT. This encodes CATLRDGGNTIYF.

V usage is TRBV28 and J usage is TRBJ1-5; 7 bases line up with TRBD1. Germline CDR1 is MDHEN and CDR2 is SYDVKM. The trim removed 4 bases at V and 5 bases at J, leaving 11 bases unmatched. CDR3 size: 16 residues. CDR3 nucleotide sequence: TGTGCCAGCAGTTCTCTCGACAGGGCGGGGGATCAGCCCCAGCATTTT. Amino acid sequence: CASSSLDRAGDQPQHF.

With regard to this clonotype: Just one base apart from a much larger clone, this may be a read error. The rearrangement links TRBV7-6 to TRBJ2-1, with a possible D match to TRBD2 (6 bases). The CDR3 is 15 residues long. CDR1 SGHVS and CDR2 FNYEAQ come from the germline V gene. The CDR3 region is CAGSSPGDSFNEQFF. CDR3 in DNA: TGTGCCGGCAGCTCCCCGGGGGACTCCTTCAATGAGCAGTTCTTC.

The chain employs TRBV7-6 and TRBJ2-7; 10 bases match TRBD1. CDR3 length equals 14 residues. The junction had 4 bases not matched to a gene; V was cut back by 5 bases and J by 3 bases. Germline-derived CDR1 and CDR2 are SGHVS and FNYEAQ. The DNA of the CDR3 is TGTGCCAGCAGCATTGGACAGGGGGGCTACGAGCAGTACTTC. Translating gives CASSIGQGGYEQYF.

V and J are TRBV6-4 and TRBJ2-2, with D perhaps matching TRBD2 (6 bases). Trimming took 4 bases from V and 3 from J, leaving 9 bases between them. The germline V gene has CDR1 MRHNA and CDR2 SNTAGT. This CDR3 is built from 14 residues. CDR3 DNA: TGTGCCAGCAGTGCGGGGGAGGACACCGGGGAGCTGTTTTTT. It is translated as CASSAGEDTGELFF.

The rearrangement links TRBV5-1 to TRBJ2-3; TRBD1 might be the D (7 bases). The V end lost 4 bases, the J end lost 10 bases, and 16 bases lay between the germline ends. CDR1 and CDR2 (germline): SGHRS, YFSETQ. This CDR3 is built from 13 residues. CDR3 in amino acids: CASSVNRGGSQYF. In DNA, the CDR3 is TGCGCCAGCAGCGTCAACAGGGGAGGTTCGCAGTATTTT. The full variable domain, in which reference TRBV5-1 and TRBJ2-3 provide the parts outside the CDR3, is KAGVTQTPRYLIKTRGQQVTLSCSPISGHRSVSWYQQTPGQGLQFLFEYFSETQRNKGNFPGRFSGRQFSNSRSEMNVSTLELGDSALYLCASSVNRGGSQYFGPGTRLTVL.

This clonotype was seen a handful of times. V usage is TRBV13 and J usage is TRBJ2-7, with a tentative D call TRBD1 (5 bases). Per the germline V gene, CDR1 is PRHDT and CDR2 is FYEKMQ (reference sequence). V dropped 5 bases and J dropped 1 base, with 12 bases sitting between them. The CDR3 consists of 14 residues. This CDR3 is CASSARGQSYEQYF. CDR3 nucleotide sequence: TGTGCCAGCAGCGCCCGCGGACAATCCTACGAGCAGTACTTC.

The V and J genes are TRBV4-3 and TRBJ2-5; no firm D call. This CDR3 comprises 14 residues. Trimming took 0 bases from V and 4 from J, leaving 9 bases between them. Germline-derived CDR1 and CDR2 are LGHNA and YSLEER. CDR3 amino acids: CASSQEVRGETQYF. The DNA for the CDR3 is TGCGCCAGCAGCCAAGAGGTGAGAGGAGAGACCCAGTACTTC.

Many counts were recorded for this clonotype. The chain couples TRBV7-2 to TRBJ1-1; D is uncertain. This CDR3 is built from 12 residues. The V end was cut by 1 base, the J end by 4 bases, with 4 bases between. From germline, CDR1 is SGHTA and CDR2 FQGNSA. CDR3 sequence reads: CASSLVVTEAFF. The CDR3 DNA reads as TGTGCCAGCAGCTTAGTGGTCACTGAAGCTTTCTTT.

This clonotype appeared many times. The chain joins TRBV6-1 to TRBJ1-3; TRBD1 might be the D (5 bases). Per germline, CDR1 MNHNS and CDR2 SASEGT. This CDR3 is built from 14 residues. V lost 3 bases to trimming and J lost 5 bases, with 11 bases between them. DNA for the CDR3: TGTGCCAGCAGTGACGCGGGGGGAAGAAACACCATATATTTT. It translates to CASSDAGGRNTIYF.

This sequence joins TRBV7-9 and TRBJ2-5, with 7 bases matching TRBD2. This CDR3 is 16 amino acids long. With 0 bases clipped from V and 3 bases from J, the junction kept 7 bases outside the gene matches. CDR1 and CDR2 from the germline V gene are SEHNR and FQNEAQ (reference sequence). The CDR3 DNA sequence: TGTGCCAGCAGCTTAGCGCCCCAGCGGGGTAAAGAGACCCAGTACTTC. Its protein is CASSLAPQRGKETQYF.

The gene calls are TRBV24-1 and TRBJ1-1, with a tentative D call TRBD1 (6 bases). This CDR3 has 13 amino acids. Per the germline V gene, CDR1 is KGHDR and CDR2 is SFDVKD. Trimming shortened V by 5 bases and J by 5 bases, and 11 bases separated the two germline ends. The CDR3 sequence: CATSGRGQTEAFF. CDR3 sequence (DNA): TGTGCCACCAGTGGCAGGGGTCAGACTGAAGCTTTCTTT.

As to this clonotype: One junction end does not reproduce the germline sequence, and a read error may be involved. CDR3 sequence: CASSFNTALNEKLFF. The CDR3 DNA reads TGTGCCAGCAGCTTTAACACAGCCCTAAATGAAAAGCTGTTTTTT. V gene TRBV7-9 combines with J gene TRBJ1-4, with D uncertain. CDR3 length: 15 residues. The germline V gene encodes CDR1 SEHNR and CDR2 FQNEAQ (reference sequence).

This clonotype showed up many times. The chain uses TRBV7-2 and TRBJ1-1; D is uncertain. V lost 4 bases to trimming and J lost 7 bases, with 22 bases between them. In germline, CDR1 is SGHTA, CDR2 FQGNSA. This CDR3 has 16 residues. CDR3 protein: CASSYSSGSPYNEAFF. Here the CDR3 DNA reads TGTGCCAGCAGCTATTCCTCCGGGAGCCCTTATAATGAAGCTTTCTTT.

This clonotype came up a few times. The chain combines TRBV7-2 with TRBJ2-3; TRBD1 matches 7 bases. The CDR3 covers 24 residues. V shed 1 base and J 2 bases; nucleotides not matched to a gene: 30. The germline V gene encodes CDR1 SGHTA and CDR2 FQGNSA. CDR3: CASSLDKGAKREWGSNWDTDTQYF. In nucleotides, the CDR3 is TGTGCCAGCAGCTTAGATAAGGGGGCGAAAAGAGAGTGGGGGTCAAATTGGGACACAGATACGCAGTATTTT.

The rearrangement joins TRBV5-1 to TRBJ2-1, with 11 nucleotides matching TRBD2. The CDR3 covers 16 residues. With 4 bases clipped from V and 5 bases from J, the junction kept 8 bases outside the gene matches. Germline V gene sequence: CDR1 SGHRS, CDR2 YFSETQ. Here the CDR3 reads CASSKALAGGHNEQFF. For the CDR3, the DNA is TGCGCCAGCAGCAAGGCGCTAGCGGGGGGCCACAATGAGCAGTTCTTC.

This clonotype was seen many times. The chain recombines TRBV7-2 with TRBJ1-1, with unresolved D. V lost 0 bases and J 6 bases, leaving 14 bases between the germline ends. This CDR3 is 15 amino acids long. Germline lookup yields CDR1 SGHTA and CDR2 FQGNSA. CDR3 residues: CASSLAAGFLAEAFF. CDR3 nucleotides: TGTGCCAGCAGCTTAGCGGCGGGGTTTCTCGCTGAAGCTTTCTTT.

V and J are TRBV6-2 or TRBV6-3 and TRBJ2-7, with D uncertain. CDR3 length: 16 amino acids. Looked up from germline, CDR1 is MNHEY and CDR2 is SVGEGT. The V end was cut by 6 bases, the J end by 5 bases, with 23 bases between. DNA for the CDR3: TGTGCCAGCAGCCAGATTACCGGGCCCTCTCGTCACGAGCAGTACTTC. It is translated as CASSQITGPSRHEQYF.

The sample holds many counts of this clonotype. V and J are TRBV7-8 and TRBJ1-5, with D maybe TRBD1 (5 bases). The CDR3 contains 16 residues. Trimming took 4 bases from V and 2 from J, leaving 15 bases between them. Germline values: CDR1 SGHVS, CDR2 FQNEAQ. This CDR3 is CASSSGTGTGNQPQHF. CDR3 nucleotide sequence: TGTGCCAGCAGCTCCGGGACGGGTACGGGCAATCAGCCCCAGCATTTT.